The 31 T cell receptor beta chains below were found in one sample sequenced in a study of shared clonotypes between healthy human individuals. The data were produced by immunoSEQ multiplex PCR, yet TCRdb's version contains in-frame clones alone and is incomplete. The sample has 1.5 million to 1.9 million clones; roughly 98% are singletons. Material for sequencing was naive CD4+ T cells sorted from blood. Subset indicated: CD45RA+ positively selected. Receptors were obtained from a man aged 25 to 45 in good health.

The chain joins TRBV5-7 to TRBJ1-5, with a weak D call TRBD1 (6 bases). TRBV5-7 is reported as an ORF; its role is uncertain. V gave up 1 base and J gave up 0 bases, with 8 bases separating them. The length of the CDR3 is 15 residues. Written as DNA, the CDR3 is TGTGCCAGCAGCTTGCACAGGGATAGCAATCAGCCCCAGCATTTT. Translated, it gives CASSLHRDSNQPQHF.

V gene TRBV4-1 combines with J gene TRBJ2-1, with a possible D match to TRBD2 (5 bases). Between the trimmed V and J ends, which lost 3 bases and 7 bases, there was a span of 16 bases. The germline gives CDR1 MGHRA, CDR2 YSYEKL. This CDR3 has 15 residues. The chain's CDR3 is CASSQPLASRNEQFF. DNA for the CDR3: TGCGCCAGCAGCCAGCCATTAGCGAGTCGGAATGAGCAGTTCTTC.

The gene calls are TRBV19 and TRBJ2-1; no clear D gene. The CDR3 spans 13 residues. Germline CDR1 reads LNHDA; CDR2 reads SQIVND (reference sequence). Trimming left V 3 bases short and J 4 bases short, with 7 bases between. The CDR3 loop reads CASSIVGYNEQFF. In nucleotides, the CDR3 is TGTGCCAGTAGTATTGTCGGATACAATGAGCAGTTCTTC.

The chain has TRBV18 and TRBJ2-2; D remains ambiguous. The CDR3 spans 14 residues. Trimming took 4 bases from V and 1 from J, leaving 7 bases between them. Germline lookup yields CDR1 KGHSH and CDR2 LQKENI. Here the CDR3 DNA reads TGTGCCAGCTCACTAAAAAAGAACACCGGGGAGCTGTTTTTT. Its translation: CASSLKKNTGELFF.

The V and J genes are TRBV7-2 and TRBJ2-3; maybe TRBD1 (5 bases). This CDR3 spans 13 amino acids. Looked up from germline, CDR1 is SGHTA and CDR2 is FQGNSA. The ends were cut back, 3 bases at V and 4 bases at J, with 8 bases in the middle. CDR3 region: CASSFKGPDTQYF. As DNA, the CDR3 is TGTGCCAGCAGCTTCAAGGGGCCAGATACGCAGTATTTT.

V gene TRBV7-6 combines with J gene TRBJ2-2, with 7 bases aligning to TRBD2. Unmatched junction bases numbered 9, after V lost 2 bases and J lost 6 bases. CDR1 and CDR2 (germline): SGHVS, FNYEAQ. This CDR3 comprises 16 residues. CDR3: CASSLLSGMAAGELFF. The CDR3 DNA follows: TGTGCCAGCAGCTTATTAAGCGGGATGGCCGCCGGGGAGCTGTTTTTT.

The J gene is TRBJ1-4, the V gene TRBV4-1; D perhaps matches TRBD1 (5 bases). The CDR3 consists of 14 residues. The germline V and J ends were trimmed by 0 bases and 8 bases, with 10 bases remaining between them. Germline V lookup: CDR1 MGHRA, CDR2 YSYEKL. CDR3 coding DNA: TGCGCCAGCAGCCAAGATGGGGAGGGGGAAAAACTGTTTTTT. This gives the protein CASSQDGEGEKLFF.

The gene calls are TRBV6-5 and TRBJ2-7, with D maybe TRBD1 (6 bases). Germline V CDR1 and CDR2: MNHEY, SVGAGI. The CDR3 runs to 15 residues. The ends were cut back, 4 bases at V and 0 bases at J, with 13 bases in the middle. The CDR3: CASSSRQASSYEQYF. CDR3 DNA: TGTGCCAGCAGTTCGCGACAGGCGAGCTCCTACGAGCAGTACTTC.

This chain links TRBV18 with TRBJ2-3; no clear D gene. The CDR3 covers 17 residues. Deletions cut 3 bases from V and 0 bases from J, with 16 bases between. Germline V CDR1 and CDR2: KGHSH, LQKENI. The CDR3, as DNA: TGTGCCAGCTCACCGCAGACTGGCGGAGCGAGCACAGATACGCAGTATTTT. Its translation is CASSPQTGGASTDTQYF.

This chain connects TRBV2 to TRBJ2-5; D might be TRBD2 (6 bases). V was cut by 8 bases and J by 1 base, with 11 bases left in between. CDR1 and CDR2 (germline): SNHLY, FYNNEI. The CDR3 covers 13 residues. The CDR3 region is CASGGGTQETQYF. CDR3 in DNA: TGTGCCAGCGGCGGCGGGACCCAAGAGACCCAGTACTTC.

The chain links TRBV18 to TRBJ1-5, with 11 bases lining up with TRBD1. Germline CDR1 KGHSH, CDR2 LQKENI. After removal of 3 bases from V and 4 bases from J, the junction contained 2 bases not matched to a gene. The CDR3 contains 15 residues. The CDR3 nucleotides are TGTGCCAGCTCACCTTGGGACAGGGGGAATCAGCCCCAGCATTTT. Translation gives CASSPWDRGNQPQHF. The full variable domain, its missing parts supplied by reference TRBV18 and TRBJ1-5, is NAGVMQNPRHLVRRRGQEARLRCSPMKGHSHVYWYRQLPEEGLKFMVYLQKENIIDESGMPKERFSAEFPKEGPSILRIQQVVRGDSAAYFCASSPWDRGNQPQHFGDGTRLSIL.

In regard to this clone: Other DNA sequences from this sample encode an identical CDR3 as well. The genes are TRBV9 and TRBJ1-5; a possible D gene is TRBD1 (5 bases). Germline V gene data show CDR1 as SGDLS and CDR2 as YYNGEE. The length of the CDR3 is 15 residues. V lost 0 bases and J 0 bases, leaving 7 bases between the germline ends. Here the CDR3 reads CASSVGRGSNQPQHF. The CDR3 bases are TGTGCCAGCAGCGTAGGAAGGGGTAGCAATCAGCCCCAGCATTTT.

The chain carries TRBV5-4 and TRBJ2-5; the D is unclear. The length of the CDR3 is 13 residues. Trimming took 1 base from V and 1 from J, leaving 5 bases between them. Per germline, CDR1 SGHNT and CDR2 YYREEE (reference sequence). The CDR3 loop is CASSLWVQETQYF. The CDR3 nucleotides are TGTGCCAGCAGCTTGTGGGTCCAAGAGACCCAGTACTTC. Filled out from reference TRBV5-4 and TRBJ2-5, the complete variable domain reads ETGVTQSPTHLIKTRGQQVTLRCSSQSGHNTVSWYQQALGQGPQFIFQYYREEENGRGNFPPRFSGLQFPNYSSELNVNALELDDSALYLCASSLWVQETQYFGPGTRLLVL.

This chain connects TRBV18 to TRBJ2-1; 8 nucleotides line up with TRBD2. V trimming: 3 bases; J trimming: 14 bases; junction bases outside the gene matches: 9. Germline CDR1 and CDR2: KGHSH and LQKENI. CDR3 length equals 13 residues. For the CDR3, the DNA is TGTGCCAGCTCACCGCCCGGGGGGGAGTGGGAGTTCTTC. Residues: CASSPPGGEWEFF. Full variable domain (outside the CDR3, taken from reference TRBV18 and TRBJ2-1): NAGVMQNPRHLVRRRGQEARLRCSPMKGHSHVYWYRQLPEEGLKFMVYLQKENIIDESGMPKERFSAEFPKEGPSILRIQQVVRGDSAAYFCASSPPGGEWEFFGPGTRLTVL.

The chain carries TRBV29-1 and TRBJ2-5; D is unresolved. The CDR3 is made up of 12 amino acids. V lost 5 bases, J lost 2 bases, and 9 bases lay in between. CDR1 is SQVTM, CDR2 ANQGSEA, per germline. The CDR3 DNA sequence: TGCAGCGTTTCGATGACGCAAGAGACCCAGTACTTC. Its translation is CSVSMTQETQYF. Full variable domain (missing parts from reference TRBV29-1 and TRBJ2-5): SAVISQKPSRDICQRGTSLTIQCQVDSQVTMMFWYRQQPGQSLTLIATANQGSEATYESGFVIDKFPISRPNLTFSTLTVSNMSPEDSSIYLCSVSMTQETQYFGPGTRLLVL.

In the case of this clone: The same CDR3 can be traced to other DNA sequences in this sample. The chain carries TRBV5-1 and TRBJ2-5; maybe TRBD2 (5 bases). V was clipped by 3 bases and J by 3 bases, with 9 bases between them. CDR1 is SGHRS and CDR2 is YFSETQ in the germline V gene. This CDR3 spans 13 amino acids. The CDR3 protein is CASSWGVEETQYF. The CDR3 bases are TGCGCCAGCAGCTGGGGAGTAGAAGAGACCCAGTACTTC.

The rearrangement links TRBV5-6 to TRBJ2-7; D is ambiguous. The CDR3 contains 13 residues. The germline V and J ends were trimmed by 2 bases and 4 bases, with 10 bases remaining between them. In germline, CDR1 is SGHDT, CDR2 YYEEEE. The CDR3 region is CASSLSGPYEQYF. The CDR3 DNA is TGTGCCAGCAGCTTATCTGGACCTTACGAGCAGTACTTC. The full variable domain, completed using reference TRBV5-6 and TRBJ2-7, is DAGVTQSPTHLIKTRGQQVTLRCSPKSGHDTVSWYQQALGQGPQFIFQYYEEEERQRGNFPDRFSGHQFPNYSSELNVNALLLGDSALYLCASSLSGPYEQYFGPGTRLTVT.

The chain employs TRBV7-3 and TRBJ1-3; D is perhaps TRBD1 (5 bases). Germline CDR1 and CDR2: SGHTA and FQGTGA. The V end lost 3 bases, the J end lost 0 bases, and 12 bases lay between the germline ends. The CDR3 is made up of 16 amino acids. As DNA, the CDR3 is TGTGCCAGCAGCTTGCACGCGGGGACCTCTGGAAACACCATATATTTT. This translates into CASSLHAGTSGNTIYF.

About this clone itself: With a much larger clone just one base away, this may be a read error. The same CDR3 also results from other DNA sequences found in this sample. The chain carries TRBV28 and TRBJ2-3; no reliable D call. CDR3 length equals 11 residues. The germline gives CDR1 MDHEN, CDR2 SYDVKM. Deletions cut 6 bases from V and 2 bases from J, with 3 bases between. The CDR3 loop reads CASSFTDTQYF. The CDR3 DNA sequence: TGTGCCAGCAGCTTCACAGATACGCAGTATTTT.

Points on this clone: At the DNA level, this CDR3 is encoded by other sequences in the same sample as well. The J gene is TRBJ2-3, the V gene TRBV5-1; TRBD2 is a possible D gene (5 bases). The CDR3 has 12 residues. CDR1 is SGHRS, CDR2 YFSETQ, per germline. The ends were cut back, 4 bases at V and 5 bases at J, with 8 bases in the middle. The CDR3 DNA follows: TGCGCCAGCAGCAGTGAGGGAGATACGCAGTATTTT. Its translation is CASSSEGDTQYF.

DNA for the CDR3: TGTGCCATGGGGACTGGAGGACAAGAGACCCAGTACTTC. Translated: CAMGTGGQETQYF. This chain connects TRBV10-3 to TRBJ2-5; weak D call: TRBD2 (6 bases). Deletions cut 9 bases from V and 2 bases from J, with 13 bases between. Per the germline V gene, CDR1 is ENHRY and CDR2 is SYGVKD. The CDR3 is made up of 13 amino acids.

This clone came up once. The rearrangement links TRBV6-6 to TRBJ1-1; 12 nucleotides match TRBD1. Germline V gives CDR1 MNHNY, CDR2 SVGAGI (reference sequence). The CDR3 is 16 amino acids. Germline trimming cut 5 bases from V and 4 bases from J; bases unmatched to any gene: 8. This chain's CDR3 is CASSTIGTGGATEAFF. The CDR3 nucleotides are TGTGCCAGCAGTACAATAGGGACAGGGGGCGCCACTGAAGCTTTCTTT.

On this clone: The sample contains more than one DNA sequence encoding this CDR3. The CDR3 DNA follows: TGCAGCGTTGAACTCGGCCCCTACGAGCAGTACTTC. Residues: CSVELGPYEQYF. V is TRBV29-1 and J is TRBJ2-7, with no clear D. The germline V and J ends were trimmed by 2 bases and 2 bases, with 7 bases remaining between them. The germline V gene has CDR1 SQVTM and CDR2 ANQGSEA. The CDR3 sequence is 12 residues long.

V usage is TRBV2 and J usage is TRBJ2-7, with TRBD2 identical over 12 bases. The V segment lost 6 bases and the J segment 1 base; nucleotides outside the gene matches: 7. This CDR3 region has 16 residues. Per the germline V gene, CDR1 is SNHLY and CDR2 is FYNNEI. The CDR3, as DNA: TGTGCCAGCAGGACTAGCGGGAGTAGGGGGTCCTACGAGCAGTACTTC. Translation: CASRTSGSRGSYEQYF.

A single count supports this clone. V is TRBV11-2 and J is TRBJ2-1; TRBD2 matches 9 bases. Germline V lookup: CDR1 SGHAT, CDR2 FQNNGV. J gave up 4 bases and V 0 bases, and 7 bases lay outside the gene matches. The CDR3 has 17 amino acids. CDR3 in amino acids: CASSLDRASGTYNEQFF. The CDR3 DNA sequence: TGTGCCAGCAGCTTAGACAGGGCTAGCGGGACTTACAATGAGCAGTTCTTC.

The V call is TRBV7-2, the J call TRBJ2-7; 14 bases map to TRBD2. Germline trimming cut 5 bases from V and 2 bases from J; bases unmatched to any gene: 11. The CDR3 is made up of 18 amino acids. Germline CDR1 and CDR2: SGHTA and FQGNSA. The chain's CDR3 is CASSPRTSGRSLTYEQYF. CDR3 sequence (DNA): TGTGCCAGCAGCCCACGGACTAGCGGGAGGTCTCTTACCTACGAGCAGTACTTC.

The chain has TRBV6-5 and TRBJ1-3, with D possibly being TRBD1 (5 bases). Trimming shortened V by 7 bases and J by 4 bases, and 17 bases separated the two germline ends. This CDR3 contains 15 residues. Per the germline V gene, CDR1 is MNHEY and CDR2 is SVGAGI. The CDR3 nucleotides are TGTGCCAGCACCACGAAAACAGGATCAGGAAACACCATATATTTT. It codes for CASTTKTGSGNTIYF.

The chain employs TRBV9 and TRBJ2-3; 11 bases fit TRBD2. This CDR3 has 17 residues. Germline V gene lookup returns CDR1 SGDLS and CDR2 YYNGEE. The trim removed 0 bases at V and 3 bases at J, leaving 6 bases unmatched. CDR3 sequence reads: CASSVELAGVGTDTQYF. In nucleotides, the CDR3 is TGTGCCAGCAGCGTAGAACTAGCGGGAGTCGGAACAGATACGCAGTATTTT. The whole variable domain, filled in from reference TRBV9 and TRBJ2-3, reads DSGVTQTPKHLITATGQRVTLRCSPRSGDLSVYWYQQSLDQGLQFLIQYYNGEERAKGNILERFSAQQFPDLHSELNLSSLELGDSALYFCASSVELAGVGTDTQYFGPGTRLTVL.

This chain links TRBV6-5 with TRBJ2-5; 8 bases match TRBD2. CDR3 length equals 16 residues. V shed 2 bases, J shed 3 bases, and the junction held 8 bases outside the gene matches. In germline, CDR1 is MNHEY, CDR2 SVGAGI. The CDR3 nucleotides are TGTGCCAGCAGTTACCAGGTTAGCGGGACTAAAGAGACCCAGTACTTC. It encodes CASSYQVSGTKETQYF.

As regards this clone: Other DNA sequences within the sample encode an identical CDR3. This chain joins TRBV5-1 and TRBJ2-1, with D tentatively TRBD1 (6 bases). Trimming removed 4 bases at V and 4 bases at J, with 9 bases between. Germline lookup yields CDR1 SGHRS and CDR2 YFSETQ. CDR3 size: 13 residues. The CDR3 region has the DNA TGCGCCAGCAGCATACAGGGTTACAATGAGCAGTTCTTC. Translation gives CASSIQGYNEQFF.

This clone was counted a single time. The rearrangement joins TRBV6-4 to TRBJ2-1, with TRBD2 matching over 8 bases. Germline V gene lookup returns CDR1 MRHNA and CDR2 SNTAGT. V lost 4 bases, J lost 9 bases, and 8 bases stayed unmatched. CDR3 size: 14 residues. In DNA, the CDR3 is TGTGCCAGCAGTGCGGGACTAGGGTATGGTGAGCAGTTCTTC. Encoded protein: CASSAGLGYGEQFF.